These 3 T cell receptor beta chains were all obtained from the same sample, sequenced in a study of T cells in Graves' hyperthyroidism and ophthalmopathy. TCR beta CDR3 sequences were amplified from RNA transcripts. Researchers ran a first-round RT-PCR on the TCR CDR3 using the HTBI primer set. TCRdb called the multiplex PCR reads again in MiXCR, with one record for every CDR3 protein. Of about 290,000 distinct CDR3 sequences listed, roughly 17% are singletons. The sequencing sample was made of blood. The receptors originated from a man aged 30 to 45 with Graves' hyperthyroidism.

There are many counts of this clonotype. This chain links TRBV28 with TRBJ2-1; 7 bases align to TRBD1. Looked up from germline, CDR1 is MDHEN and CDR2 is SYDVKM. The length of the CDR3 is 14 residues. After removal of 11 bases from V and 6 bases from J, the junction contained 13 bases not matched to a gene. CDR3 loop: CALHRQGKFNEQFF. CDR3 DNA sequence: TGTGCCTTACACAGACAGGGTAAATTCAATGAGCAGTTCTTC.

Concerning this clonotype: The junction shows a germline mismatch at one end, possibly a read error. The rearrangement joins TRBV6-1 to TRBJ1-5; weak D call: TRBD1 (5 bases). CDR3 length: 13 amino acids. CDR1 MNHNS and CDR2 SASEGT come from the germline V gene. The CDR3 DNA reads as TGTGCCACGAAGGAAGAGGGGCGTCAGCTCCAGCATTTT. Protein product: CATKEEGRQLQHF.

This clonotype occurred a few times. V gene TRBV5-4 combines with J gene TRBJ2-3, with 12 bases aligning to TRBD2. Germline V lookup: CDR1 SGHNT, CDR2 YYREEE (reference sequence). This CDR3 has 18 residues. Losses at the gene ends were 4 bases for V and 2 bases for J; bases not matched to a gene: 11. CDR3 bases: TGTGCCAGCAGCGGACCGGGACTAGCGGGCAGGTTCACAGATACGCAGTATTTT. It codes for CASSGPGLAGRFTDTQYF.